A selection of T cell receptor beta chains follows, all from one sample in a study of CD8 T cells in Susac syndrome. TCRdb ran MiXCR on the immunoSEQ multiplex PCR reads and lists one entry per CDR3 protein. The repertoire holds about 250,000 distinct CDR3 sequences, with about 94% as singletons. The material sequenced was CD4+ T cells from PBMCs. The source of these receptors is a human donor with multiple sclerosis. The CDR3 runs from the conserved cysteine through the conserved F or W. The order of the fields is clone size, V gene, J gene, D gene, CDR3 protein, CDR3 DNA. The D gene is left open where the match is weak. Some rows mark clone size as missing; the rest say once, few, many or name a class of expanded clone.

>NA|TRBV27|TRBJ2-4|TRBD2
CARGLAGGLAKNIQYF
TGTGCCAGAGGACTAGCGGGGGGGCTAGCCAAAAACATTCAGTACTTC
>NA|TRBV7-8|TRBJ2-1|NA
CASSLALWGDEQFF
TGTGCCAGCAGCTTAGCGCTGTGGGGCGATGAGCAGTTCTTC
>NA|TRBV19|TRBJ2-1|NA
CASSINHYSYNEQFF
TGTGCCAGTAGTATAAACCATTACTCCTACAATGAGCAGTTCTTC
>once|TRBV5-6|TRBJ2-1|NA
CASSEPGRRDNEQFF
TGTGCCAGCAGCGAACCGGGACGGAGGGACAATGAGCAGTTCTTC
>NA|TRBV20-1|TRBJ1-6|TRBD1
CSARHRGNSPLHF
TGCAGTGCTAGACACAGGGGTAATTCACCCCTCCACTTT
>NA|TRBV4-1|TRBJ2-7|NA
CASSQEGTRTVSSYEQYF
TGCGCCAGCAGCCAAGAGGGGACTCGGACGGTGAGCTCCTACGAGCAGTACTTC
>NA|TRBV20-1|TRBJ2-6|TRBD1
CSARRGIRGQPTVWANVLTF
TGCAGTGCTAGGAGAGGTATTAGGGGACAGCCAACTGTCTGGGCCAACGTCCTGACTTTC
>NA|TRBV7-3|TRBJ2-2|NA
CASSLFGRKNTGELFF
TGTGCCAGCAGCTTATTTGGCAGGAAGAACACCGGGGAGCTGTTTTTT
>NA|TRBV7-8|TRBJ2-3|NA
CASSKGGGHTDTQYF
TGTGCCAGCAGCAAAGGGGGGGGCCATACAGATACGCAGTATTTT
>NA|TRBV3-1|TRBJ1-3|NA
CASSRGGPGNTIYF
TGTGCCAGCAGCCGGGGGGGGCCAGGAAACACCATATATTTT
>NA|TRBV24-1|TRBJ1-3|NA
CATSESENTIYF
TGTGCCACCAGTGAATCTGAAAACACCATATATTTT
>NA|TRBV5-1|TRBJ2-2|NA
CASSLRVSGTGELFF
TGCGCCAGCAGCTTGAGGGTGTCAGGCACCGGGGAGCTGTTTTTT
>NA|TRBV11-2|TRBJ2-5|TRBD2
CASSGGLAMETQYF
TGTGCCAGCAGCGGGGGACTAGCGATGGAGACCCAGTACTTC
>NA|TRBV5-1|TRBJ2-3|NA
CASSLGRGLRGTDTQYF
TGCGCCAGCAGCTTGGGCCGGGGACTCCGCGGGACAGATACGCAGTATTTT
>NA|TRBV20-1|TRBJ1-2|NA
CSARAGGGYTF
TGCAGTGCTAGAGCTGGGGGCGGCTACACCTTC
>NA|TRBV5-1|TRBJ2-2|NA
CASSNPYRDTGELFF
TGCGCCAGCAGCAATCCCTACAGGGACACCGGGGAGCTGTTTTTT
>NA|TRBV5-1|TRBJ2-5|NA
CASSLDGTQETQYF
TGCGCCAGCAGCTTGGATGGGACGCAAGAGACCCAGTACTTC
>NA|TRBV9|TRBJ2-5|TRBD2
CASSVGSGTSGQETQYF
TGTGCCAGCAGCGTAGGTTCCGGGACTAGCGGTCAAGAGACCCAGTACTTC
>NA|TRBV7-9|TRBJ2-1|NA
CASSVTRGSTYNEQFF
TGTGCCAGCAGCGTAACCCGGGGATCCACCTACAATGAGCAGTTCTTC
>NA|TRBV18|TRBJ1-2|NA
CASSPRPPLPRGYTF
TGTGCCAGCTCACCACGTCCGCCGCTGCCAAGGGGCTACACCTTC
>NA|TRBV20-1|TRBJ1-1|NA
CSARDSGRGSAEAFF
TGCAGTGCTAGAGATTCAGGCAGGGGATCCGCTGAAGCTTTCTTT
>few|TRBV7-2|TRBJ2-5|NA
CASSPREWEETQYF
TGTGCCAGCAGCCCTAGGGAATGGGAAGAGACCCAGTACTTC
>NA|TRBV7-3|TRBJ2-3|NA
CASSLGVWLAGGTDTQYF
TGTGCCAGCAGCTTAGGGGTATGGCTAGCCGGTGGGACAGATACGCAGTATTTT
>NA|TRBV11-2|TRBJ1-6|NA
CASSLVGTGNSPLHF
TGTGCCAGCAGCTTAGTAGGGACGGGGAATTCACCCCTCCACTTT
>NA|TRBV2|TRBJ1-4|NA
CASSEVPEKLFF
TGTGCCAGCAGTGAAGTTCCCGAAAAACTGTTTTTT
>NA|TRBV3-1|TRBJ2-3|TRBD2
CASSQEASGGLGDTQYF
TGTGCCAGCAGCCAAGAAGCTAGCGGGGGGCTCGGAGATACGCAGTATTTT
>NA|TRBV4-1|TRBJ2-1|TRBD2
CASSHSSSGIPYNEQFF
TGCGCCAGCAGCCACTCAAGTAGCGGGATCCCCTACAATGAGCAGTTCTTC
>NA|TRBV6-1|TRBJ2-7|NA
CASSDATYEQYF
TGTGCCAGCAGTGATGCCACTTACGAGCAGTACTTC
>NA|TRBV6-1|TRBJ2-7|TRBD1
CASSDGTGTYEQYF
TGTGCCAGCAGTGATGGGACAGGGACCTACGAGCAGTACTTC
>NA|TRBV11-2|TRBJ1-1|NA
CASSILPEGNTEAFF
TGTGCCAGCAGCATACTCCCGGAGGGTAACACTGAAGCTTTCTTT
>NA|TRBV30|TRBJ2-5|NA
CAWSRRAGETQYF
TGTGCCTGGAGTAGGAGGGCGGGAGAGACCCAGTACTTC
>NA|TRBV19|TRBJ1-6|NA
CASNRGRESPLHF
TGTGCCAGTAACCGGGGCCGGGAGTCACCCCTCCACTTT
>NA|TRBV15|TRBJ2-1|NA
CATSRNKGFASYNEQFF
TGTGCCACCAGCAGAAACAAGGGGTTCGCGTCCTACAATGAGCAGTTCTTC
>NA|TRBV3-1|TRBJ2-6|TRBD2
CASSQGASGSSGANVLTF
TGTGCCAGCAGCCAAGGGGCTAGCGGGAGCTCAGGGGCCAACGTCCTGACTTTC
>once|TRBV5-1|TRBJ1-2|NA
CASSLDMERTTNYGYTF
TGCGCCAGCAGCTTGGATATGGAGAGAACAACCAACTATGGCTACACCTTC
>NA|TRBV10-3|TRBJ2-7|TRBD1
CAISTGQDGSYEQYF
TGTGCCATCAGCACAGGACAGGATGGTTCCTACGAGCAGTACTTC
>NA|TRBV7-2|TRBJ2-5|TRBD2
CASRRSLAGGQETQYF
TGTGCCAGCCGCCGGAGTCTAGCGGGGGGCCAAGAGACCCAGTACTTC
>NA|TRBV20-1|TRBJ2-3|TRBD2
CSARGTSGRGDTQYF
TGCAGTGCTAGAGGAACTAGCGGGAGGGGAGATACGCAGTATTTT
>NA|TRBV19|TRBJ1-2|NA
CASSIGRDYGYTF
TGTGCCAGTAGTATCGGCCGGGACTATGGCTACACCTTC
>NA|TRBV6-2/TRBV6-3|TRBJ2-1|TRBD2
CASSYRTSGYNEQFF
TGTGCCAGCAGTTACAGGACTAGCGGGTACAATGAGCAGTTCTTC
>NA|TRBV6-5|TRBJ2-1|NA
CASSPTRVTNEQFF
TGTGCCAGCAGTCCCACCAGGGTGACTAATGAGCAGTTCTTC
>NA|TRBV30|TRBJ2-5|NA
CAWSAGETQYF
TGTGCCTGGAGTGCCGGTGAGACCCAGTACTTC
>NA|TRBV7-2|TRBJ1-2|NA
CASSSSVIYGYTF
TGTGCCAGCAGCTCCTCAGTGATCTATGGCTACACCTTC
>NA|TRBV12-3/TRBV12-4|TRBJ1-4|NA
CASSSNYEKLFF
TGTGCCAGCAGCTCTAATTATGAAAAACTGTTTTTT
>NA|TRBV4-2|TRBJ2-5|NA
CASSQDPPGGPQETQYF
TGTGCCAGCAGCCAAGATCCACCTGGGGGTCCCCAAGAGACCCAGTACTTC
>NA|TRBV19|TRBJ1-1|NA
CASSRSTGHINTEAFF
TGTGCCAGTAGTAGAAGCACAGGGCACATCAACACTGAAGCTTTCTTT
>NA|TRBV9|TRBJ2-3|TRBD2
CASSSRLARDTQYF
TGTGCCAGCAGCTCTCGACTAGCAAGAGATACGCAGTATTTT
>NA|TRBV3-1|TRBJ2-5|TRBD2
CASSPSLAGGQETQYF
TGTGCCAGCAGCCCCAGTTTAGCGGGAGGTCAAGAGACCCAGTACTTC
>NA|TRBV30|TRBJ2-5|TRBD1
CACTGTGGGETQYF
TGTGCCTGCACCGGGACAGGGGGCGGTGAGACCCAGTACTTC
>NA|TRBV6-2/TRBV6-3|TRBJ2-3|NA
CASSYTERSGTDTQYF
TGTGCCAGCAGTTACACTGAACGGAGCGGCACAGATACGCAGTATTTT
>NA|TRBV29-1|TRBJ1-1|NA
CSAAAGTVTEAFF
TGCAGCGCCGCCGCAGGGACGGTCACTGAAGCTTTCTTT
>NA|TRBV9|TRBJ1-1|NA
CASSVGGYTEAFF
TGTGCCAGCAGCGTAGGGGGATACACTGAAGCTTTCTTT
>NA|TRBV6-1|TRBJ2-6|NA
CASRRGSPLSGANVLTF
TGTGCCAGCAGGAGGGGAAGCCCCCTCTCTGGGGCCAACGTCCTGACTTTC
>NA|TRBV20-1|TRBJ1-1|TRBD1
CSARSDRGITEAFF
TGCAGTGCACGCAGCGACAGGGGGATCACTGAAGCTTTCTTT
>NA|TRBV11-2|TRBJ2-5|TRBD1
CASSPTGAQETQYF
TGTGCCAGCAGCCCGACAGGGGCCCAAGAGACCCAGTACTTC